Listed below are T cell receptor beta chains from one sample, sequenced in a study of T cells in Graves' hyperthyroidism and ophthalmopathy. Via MiXCR, TCRdb re-called the multiplex PCR reads, giving one row per CDR3 protein. The repertoire consists of hundreds of thousands of distinct CDR3 sequences, with 15% to 20% occurring once and the leading ten covering 15% to 20%. The sample taken for sequencing was blood. The receptors were gathered from a woman aged 18-29 years with Graves' hyperthyroidism. Each CDR3 is given with its conserved first and last residue. A D gene is named only where the DNA matches it firmly. The size entry is marked missing in some rows and otherwise reads once, few, many or a size class.

J gene	V gene	clone size	D gene	CDR3 protein	CDR3 DNA
TRBJ2-1	TRBV5-4	-	TRBD2	CASSWTRDYRNEQFF	TGTGCCAGCAGTTGGACCAGGGACTATCGCAATGAGCAGTTCTTC
TRBJ2-5	TRBV11-2	many	TRBD2	CASSSRLAASQETQYF	TGTGCCAGCAGCTCTAGACTAGCGGCGAGCCAGGAGACCCAGTACTTC
TRBJ2-1	TRBV20-1	-	TRBD2	CSVKIRAGVDEQFF	TGCAGCGTTAAAATAAGAGCGGGAGTCGATGAGCAGTTCTTC
TRBJ2-1	TRBV24-1	-	-	CATSDSSGGNEQFF	TGTGCCACCAGTGATAGTAGTGGCGGCAATGAGCAGTTCTTC
TRBJ2-7	TRBV30	few	-	CAWSGGIVPYEQYF	TGTGCCTGGAGTGGGGGGATCGTCCCCTACGAGCAGTACTTC
TRBJ2-7	TRBV6-1	-	-	CASNAIRGPYEQYF	TGTGCCAGCAACGCTATCCGAGGGCCCTACGAGCAGTACTTC
TRBJ1-5	TRBV9	-	-	CASSVGGGTLDQPQHF	TGTGCCAGCAGCGTGGGGGGGGGAACCTTGGATCAGCCCCAGCATTTT
TRBJ2-5	TRBV6-1	few	-	CASSEGHGTIQETQYF	TGTGCCAGCAGTGAAGGGCACGGGACGATCCAAGAGACCCAGTACTTC
TRBJ1-1	TRBV3-1	many	TRBD1	CATRPGGGTEAFF	TGTGCCACCAGACCAGGGGGCGGGACTGAAGCTTTCTTT
TRBJ1-3	TRBV27	many	TRBD1	CASSTTWGQAYSGNTIYF	TGTGCCAGCAGTACAACTTGGGGACAGGCCTACTCTGGAAACACCATATATTTT
TRBJ1-5	TRBV2	many	TRBD1	CATRQGSTSQPQHF	TGTGCCACCAGACAGGGTTCCACAAGCCAGCCCCAGCATTTT
TRBJ2-3	TRBV14	-	TRBD1	CASSPGQGKSDTQYF	TGTGCCAGCAGCCCGGGACAGGGGAAATCAGATACGCAGTATTTT
TRBJ2-3	TRBV20-1	many	-	CSAGGGSTQYF	TGCAGTGCTGGAGGGGGGAGTACGCAGTATTTT
TRBJ2-5	TRBV7-9	-	-	CASSIAEAQYF	TGTGCCAGCAGTATAGCTGAGGCCCAGTACTTC
TRBJ1-6	TRBV12-3/TRBV12-4	few	TRBD1	CASRRTGARNSPLHF	TGTGCCAGCAGAAGAACAGGGGCCCGAAATTCACCCCTCCACTTT
TRBJ2-7	TRBV29-1	few	-	CSVEESGEQYF	TGCAGCGTTGAAGAGTCAGGCGAGCAGTACTTC
TRBJ2-1	TRBV27	many	TRBD1	CASTSPGTGVHEQFF	TGTGCCAGCACCTCCCCCGGGACAGGGGTCCATGAGCAGTTCTTC
TRBJ1-2	TRBV7-9	-	-	CASSLWQDFYGYTF	TGTGCCAGCAGCTTATGGCAGGACTTTTATGGCTACACCTTC
TRBJ1-3	TRBV5-8	few	TRBD1	CASSKMTGGRNTIYF	TGTGCCAGCAGCAAGATGACAGGGGGCCGAAACACCATATATTTT
TRBJ2-3	TRBV30	-	-	CAWSDLRELGTDTQYF	TGTGCCTGGAGTGACCTCAGGGAGCTAGGCACAGATACGCAGTATTTT
TRBJ2-5	TRBV3-1	few	TRBD2	CASSQTSTSGSPETQYF	TGTGCCAGCAGCCAAACCTCGACTAGCGGGAGTCCAGAGACCCAGTACTTC
TRBJ2-7	TRBV20-1	few	TRBD1	CSARRGQGLEEQYF	TGCAGTGCTAGACGGGGACAGGGGTTGGAAGAGCAGTACTTC
TRBJ2-3	TRBV7-9	few	TRBD2	CASSFGAGVRSDTQYF	TGTGCCAGCAGCTTCGGCGCGGGAGTAAGGTCAGATACGCAGTATTTT
TRBJ1-2	TRBV28	many	-	CASSHQGTDYGYTF	TGTGCCAGCAGTCACCAAGGTACAGACTATGGCTACACCTTC
TRBJ1-5	TRBV5-1	many	-	CASSFYGGNQPQHF	TGCGCCAGCAGCTTTTATGGGGGCAATCAGCCCCAGCATTTT
TRBJ2-3	TRBV2	many	TRBD1	CASESWTGTTDTQYF	TGTGCCAGCGAATCATGGACAGGGACCACAGATACGCAGTATTTT
TRBJ2-2	TRBV2	-	-	CASSEERSGELFF	TGTGCCAGCAGTGAAGAACGGAGTGGGGAGCTGTTTTTT